One sample yielded the 26 T cell receptor beta chains listed below, sequenced in a study of T cell responses to AZD1222 COVID-19 vaccine. Sequenced by immunoSEQ multiplex PCR; TCRdb stores in-frame clones only, minus some. The sample consists of 130,000 to 150,000 clones, about 86% of them appearing once. Sample: peripheral blood, taken 28 days after the second AZD1222 dose. Receptors were obtained from an adult who received the AZD1222 COVID-19 vaccine.

The CDR3 region has the DNA TGTGCCAGCAGCTCCGACAGGTCCGGAAACACCATATATTTT. This encodes CASSSDRSGNTIYF. The J gene is TRBJ1-3, the V gene TRBV7-9; possibly TRBD1 for D (6 bases). Germline values: CDR1 SEHNR, CDR2 FQNEAQ (reference sequence). CDR3 size: 14 residues. Trimming took 4 bases from V and 4 from J, leaving 11 bases between them.

This clone was counted once. V and J are TRBV27 and TRBJ1-1, with no clear D. CDR3 length equals 13 residues. V dropped 6 bases and J dropped 2 bases, with 10 bases sitting between them. Germline lookup yields CDR1 MNHEY and CDR2 SMNVEV (reference sequence). The CDR3 reads CASSFDGNTEAFF. CDR3 DNA sequence: TGTGCCAGCAGCTTCGACGGAAACACTGAAGCTTTCTTT.

The chain joins TRBV4-1 to TRBJ1-1; D ambiguous. CDR1 and CDR2 from the germline V gene are MGHRA and YSYEKL. Trimming pared 4 bases from V and 4 bases from J, leaving 10 bases between. The CDR3 spans 13 residues. The CDR3: CASSLSRGTEAFF. The CDR3 nucleotides are TGCGCCAGCAGCCTATCCCGGGGCACTGAAGCTTTCTTT.

The chain has TRBV4-1 and TRBJ1-5, with D unresolved. Germline assignment: CDR1 MGHRA and CDR2 YSYEKL. The CDR3 sequence is 15 residues long. V was pared by 1 base and J by 0 bases, with 7 bases between. CDR3 region: CASSQAENSNQPQHF. The CDR3 DNA reads TGCGCCAGCAGCCAAGCCGAGAATAGCAATCAGCCCCAGCATTTT.

The chain uses TRBV2 and TRBJ1-2; tentative D call: TRBD1 (5 bases). Trimming pared 9 bases from V and 4 bases from J, leaving 15 bases between. The CDR3 spans 13 residues. Germline-derived CDR1 and CDR2 are SNHLY and FYNNEI. CDR3 region: CARGQGPSYGYTF. The CDR3 DNA sequence: TGTGCCAGGGGGCAGGGACCTAGCTATGGCTACACCTTC.

The rearrangement joins TRBV4-2 to TRBJ2-3; tentative D call: TRBD2 (6 bases). Germline CDR1 LGHNA, CDR2 YNFKEQ. CDR3 length: 15 amino acids. V lost 4 bases and J lost 3, with 14 bases in between. This chain's CDR3 is CASSLPTGDTDTQYF. Here the CDR3 DNA reads TGTGCCAGCAGCCTTCCCACGGGGGATACAGATACGCAGTATTTT.

The chain is built from TRBV28 and TRBJ2-3, with 10 nucleotides matching TRBD2. The CDR3 length is 16 residues. The junction had 6 bases not matched to a gene; V was cut back by 3 bases and J by 3 bases. CDR1 and CDR2 (germline): MDHEN, SYDVKM. CDR3 region: CASSFLAGGGTDTQYF. CDR3 DNA sequence: TGTGCCAGCAGTTTCTTAGCGGGGGGCGGAACAGATACGCAGTATTTT.

The chain combines TRBV29-1 with TRBJ2-1; possible D gene TRBD2, 6 bases. Trimming pared 8 bases from V and 7 bases from J, leaving 21 bases between. Germline V gene lookup returns CDR1 SQVTM and CDR2 ANQGSEA. This CDR3 has 14 amino acids. CDR3 coding DNA: TGCAGCACCATCTCAGGCGGAGGGCGGAATGAGCAGTTCTTC. This sequence encodes CSTISGGGRNEQFF.

The rearrangement joins TRBV30 to TRBJ1-1; possible D gene TRBD1, 5 bases. The CDR3 extends over 18 amino acids. Trimming took off 2 bases at V and 0 bases at J, with 22 bases between the two ends. Germline assignment: CDR1 GTSNPN and CDR2 SVGIG (reference sequence). In DNA, the CDR3 is TGTGCCTGGAGTCCGTATGGGGGGGGGATTTACATGAACACTGAAGCTTTCTTT. Its translation is CAWSPYGGGIYMNTEAFF. The whole variable domain, filled in from reference TRBV30 and TRBJ1-1, reads SQTIHQWPATLVQPVGSPLSLECTVEGTSNPNLYWYRQAAGRGLQLLFYSVGIGQISSEVPQNLSASRPQDRQFILSSKKLLLSDSGFYLCAWSPYGGGIYMNTEAFFGQGTRLTVV.

This sequence joins TRBV5-1 and TRBJ2-5; D is unresolved. The CDR3 has 12 amino acids. Germline assignment: CDR1 SGHRS and CDR2 YFSETQ. The ends were cut back, 3 bases at V and 4 bases at J, with 7 bases in the middle. CDR3 DNA: TGCGCCAGCAGCTCAACCCGAGAGACCCAGTACTTC. Protein: CASSSTRETQYF.

This chain links TRBV2 with TRBJ2-2, with 7 bases matching TRBD2. In germline, CDR1 is SNHLY, CDR2 FYNNEI. The ends lost 9 bases at V and 4 bases at J; junction bases unmatched: 2. The CDR3 loop spans 12 amino acids. The CDR3 spells CASTGGTGELFF. As DNA, the CDR3 is TGTGCCAGTACGGGGGGCACCGGGGAGCTGTTTTTT.

The chain has TRBV18 and TRBJ1-3; possible D gene TRBD1, 5 bases. Germline V lookup: CDR1 KGHSH, CDR2 LQKENI. This CDR3 has 14 residues. Trimming took off 2 bases at V and 2 bases at J, with 7 bases between the two ends. Here the CDR3 DNA reads TGTGCCAGCTCACCAGGGGACGCTGGAAACACCATATATTTT. Encoded protein: CASSPGDAGNTIYF.

This clone was observed a single time. The chain recombines TRBV19 with TRBJ2-3; D call uncertain. V lost 8 bases and J 2 bases, leaving 14 bases between the germline ends. Germline V lookup: CDR1 LNHDA, CDR2 SQIVND (reference sequence). The CDR3 length is 14 residues. CDR3 loop: CASRQVPFTDTQYF. The CDR3 region has the DNA TGTGCCAGTCGGCAGGTCCCATTCACAGATACGCAGTATTTT. The full variable domain, rest sourced from reference TRBV19 and TRBJ2-3, is DGGITQSPKYLFRKEGQNVTLSCEQNLNHDAMYWYRQDPGQGLRLIYYSQIVNDFQKGDIAEGYSVSREKKESFPLTVTSAQKNPTAFYLCASRQVPFTDTQYFGPGTRLTVL.

The genes are TRBV6-2 or TRBV6-3 and TRBJ2-5; unclear D gene. Germline CDR1 reads MNHEY; CDR2 reads SVGEGT. The V and J ends lost 2 bases and 2 bases respectively, with 12 bases between them. This CDR3 has 15 residues. The CDR3 loop is CASSYLSGFQETQYF. CDR3 coding DNA: TGTGCCAGCAGTTACCTCTCAGGCTTTCAAGAGACCCAGTACTTC.

The chain joins TRBV7-2 to TRBJ2-7, with D perhaps matching TRBD2 (5 bases). V lost 5 bases to trimming and J lost 9 bases, with 11 bases between them. Germline CDR1 reads SGHTA; CDR2 reads FQGNSA. This CDR3 contains 11 residues. In nucleotides, the CDR3 is TGTGCCAGCAGCCAAGGACTGAGGCAGTACTTC. This encodes CASSQGLRQYF. Based on the CDR3 plus reference TRBV7-2 and TRBJ2-7, the full variable domain is GAGVSQSPSNKVTEKGKDVELRCDPISGHTALYWYRQSLGQGLEFLIYFQGNSAPDKSGLPSDRFSAERTGGSVSTLTIQRTQQEDSAVYLCASSQGLRQYFGPGTRLTVT.

This sequence joins TRBV9 and TRBJ1-5; D perhaps matches TRBD1 (6 bases). CDR1 is SGDLS and CDR2 is YYNGEE in the germline V gene. V lost 4 bases and J lost 2, with 13 bases in between. This CDR3 has 15 amino acids. The CDR3 sequence: CASSPEGGGNQPQHF. The CDR3 DNA follows: TGTGCCAGCAGCCCAGAGGGGGGGGGCAATCAGCCCCAGCATTTT.

CDR3 sequence (DNA): TGTGCCAGCAGTGAAACGGGGGGCTTTATACCCCTCCACTTT. Residues: CASSETGGFIPLHF. The chain employs TRBV6-1 and TRBJ1-6, with D possibly TRBD1 on 6 matching bases. Looked up from germline, CDR1 is MNHNS and CDR2 is SASEGT. V dropped 2 bases and J dropped 12 bases, with 14 bases sitting between them. The CDR3 contains 14 residues.

The chain joins TRBV12-3 or TRBV12-4 to TRBJ2-7, with TRBD2 as a possible D gene (5 bases). This CDR3 is built from 13 residues. The ends were cut back, 8 bases at V and 0 bases at J, with 11 bases in the middle. CDR3 bases: TGTGCCAGCCAGCCGGCGGGCTCCTACGAGCAGTACTTC. Amino acids: CASQPAGSYEQYF.

This chain uses TRBV5-5 with TRBJ2-7, with D maybe TRBD2 (5 bases). Per germline, CDR1 SGHKS and CDR2 YYEKEE (reference sequence). The CDR3 totals 14 residues. Trimming took 4 bases from V and 6 from J, leaving 17 bases between them. CDR3 nucleotides: TGTGCCAGCAGCCTGAGTGCGGGTTATATCGAGCAGTACTTC. It encodes CASSLSAGYIEQYF.

The genes are TRBV11-2 and TRBJ2-1, with D possibly TRBD2 on 5 matching bases. The ends were cut back, 0 bases at V and 6 bases at J, with 15 bases in the middle. The CDR3 has 16 residues. Germline V gives CDR1 SGHAT, CDR2 FQNNGV. CDR3 residues: CASSLDPGLMGNEQFF. DNA of the CDR3: TGTGCCAGCAGCTTAGACCCGGGGTTAATGGGCAATGAGCAGTTCTTC.

This clone was recorded only once. DNA for the CDR3: TGTGCCAGCAGCATCTCTAGCGGGGTTTACAATGAGCAGTTCTTC. This sequence encodes CASSISSGVYNEQFF. The chain is built from TRBV7-9 and TRBJ2-1; 9 bases agree with TRBD2. The V segment lost 5 bases and the J segment 4 bases; nucleotides outside the gene matches: 6. Germline V CDR1 and CDR2: SEHNR, FQNEAQ (reference sequence). The CDR3 spans 15 residues.

The V gene is TRBV20-1, the J gene TRBJ2-7; the match to TRBD2 covers 10 bases. The CDR3 length is 13 residues. Per germline, CDR1 DFQATT and CDR2 SNEGSKA (reference sequence). With 6 bases clipped from V and 1 base from J, the junction kept 3 bases outside the gene matches. Here the CDR3 reads CSASSGGSYEQYF. Written as DNA, the CDR3 is TGCAGTGCAAGTAGCGGGGGGTCCTACGAGCAGTACTTC.

The gene calls are TRBV19 and TRBJ2-3, with D hard to call. Trimming took 5 bases from V and 4 from J, leaving 16 bases between them. CDR3 length: 15 residues. The germline V gene encodes CDR1 LNHDA and CDR2 SQIVND (reference sequence). As DNA, the CDR3 is TGTGCCAGTAGTTTCGGCTCAACAAGGGCAGATACGCAGTATTTT. Its translation is CASSFGSTRADTQYF.

This clone was counted a few times. CDR3 loop: CASSPADRGPGAFF. CDR3 nucleotide sequence: TGTGCCAGCAGTCCCGCGGACAGGGGTCCTGGGGCTTTCTTT. This sequence joins TRBV28 and TRBJ1-1; 9 bases are a match to TRBD1. CDR3 size: 14 residues. Germline trimming cut 5 bases from V and 11 bases from J; bases unmatched to any gene: 12. Germline-derived CDR1 and CDR2 are MDHEN and SYDVKM.

The V gene is TRBV2, the J gene TRBJ1-1; perhaps TRBD1 as D (6 bases). V was shortened by 9 bases and J by 4 bases, with 9 bases between the two germline ends. The CDR3 has 11 residues. In germline, CDR1 is SNHLY, CDR2 FYNNEI. CDR3 amino acids: CARGGGTEAFF. The CDR3 DNA reads as TGTGCCAGAGGGGGAGGCACTGAAGCTTTCTTT. The entire variable domain, with the rest obtained from reference TRBV2 and TRBJ1-1, is as follows: EPEVTQTPSHQVTQMGQEVILRCVPISNHLYFYWYRQILGQKVEFLVSFYNNEISEKSEIFDDQFSVERPDGSNFTLKIRSTKLEDSAMYFCARGGGTEAFFGQGTRLTVV.

This rearrangement joins TRBV9 to TRBJ2-5; D assignment may be TRBD1 or TRBD2 (6 bases each). Germline V lookup: CDR1 SGDLS, CDR2 YYNGEE. There are 14 residues in the CDR3. V was trimmed by 0 bases and J by 4 bases, leaving 10 bases between them. The CDR3 spells CASSVGGGGETQYF. DNA of the CDR3: TGTGCCAGCAGCGTAGGAGGGGGAGGAGAGACCCAGTACTTC. Filled out from reference TRBV9 and TRBJ2-5, the complete variable domain reads DSGVTQTPKHLITATGQRVTLRCSPRSGDLSVYWYQQSLDQGLQFLIQYYNGEERAKGNILERFSAQQFPDLHSELNLSSLELGDSALYFCASSVGGGGETQYFGPGTRLLVL.